This TCR beta chain stems from a study of T-cell memory formation after mild COVID-19. This clonotype was counted many times. V lost 5 bases and J lost 0, with 12 bases in between. The CDR3 contains 15 residues. In germline, CDR1 is SGHNT, CDR2 YYREEE (reference sequence). From the 5' RACE reads, TCRdb called clonotypes with MiXCR, one entry per CDR3 protein. This table has roughly 250,000 distinct CDR3 sequences, about a sixth appearing once. This chain uses TRBV5-4 with TRBJ2-1; D gene ambiguous. The specimen sequenced was PBMCs or a T cell subset sorted from them (not recorded which). This TCR was recovered from a man aged 18 to 30 who had mild COVID-19 (a few samples of this study predate the infection). Cell type and time point are not known. CDR3 in DNA: TGTGCCAGCAGTGTCTCATCGAGCTCCTACAATGAGCAGTTCTTC. Encoded protein: CASSVSSSSYNEQFF.